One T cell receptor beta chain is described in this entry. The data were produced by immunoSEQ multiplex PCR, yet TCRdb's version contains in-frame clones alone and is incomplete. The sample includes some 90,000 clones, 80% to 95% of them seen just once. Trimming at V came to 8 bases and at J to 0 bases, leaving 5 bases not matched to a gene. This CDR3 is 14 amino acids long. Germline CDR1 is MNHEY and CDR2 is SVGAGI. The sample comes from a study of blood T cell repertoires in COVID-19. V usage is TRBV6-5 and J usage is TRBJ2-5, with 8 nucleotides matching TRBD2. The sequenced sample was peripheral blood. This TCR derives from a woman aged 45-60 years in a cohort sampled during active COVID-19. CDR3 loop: CASSIAGYQETQYF. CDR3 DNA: TGTGCCAGCTCGATAGCGGGGTACCAAGAGACCCAGTACTTC.